The 2 T cell receptor beta chains presented below share a single source sample, sequenced in a study of blood T cell repertoires in COVID-19. Sequenced by immunoSEQ multiplex PCR; TCRdb stores in-frame clones only, minus some. The sample has 200,000 to 300,000 clones, less than 90% seen once; the top ten hold 1.5% to 2%. The sequencing input was peripheral blood. Receptors originate from a man aged 25-40 years with active or convalescent COVID-19.

The J gene is TRBJ1-1, the V gene TRBV7-2; no firm D call. CDR1 SGHTA and CDR2 FQGNSA come from the germline V gene. V lost 0 bases and J 4 bases, leaving 6 bases between the germline ends. This CDR3 region has 13 residues. The CDR3 loop reads CASSLAEFTEAFF. Written as DNA, the CDR3 is TGTGCCAGCAGCTTAGCAGAGTTCACTGAAGCTTTCTTT.

This clone was observed a handful of times. J is TRBJ2-1 and V is TRBV5-4, with D perhaps TRBD1 (7 bases). The CDR3 spans 17 residues. Germline values: CDR1 SGHNT, CDR2 YYREEE (reference sequence). Trimming took off 6 bases at V and 8 bases at J, with 27 bases between the two ends. DNA of the CDR3: TGTGCCAGCACAGGGGGGACCCGCACCCGATACGGGGATGAGCAGTTCTTC. Translation gives CASTGGTRTRYGDEQFF.